Listed here are 15 T cell receptor beta chains from one sample, sequenced in a study of Graves' ophthalmopathy and Graves' hyperthyroidism. Scientists amplified the TCR beta CDR3 regions from RNA transcripts. A first-round RT-PCR used HTBI primers, followed by a second-round multiplex PCR. Via MiXCR, TCRdb re-called the multiplex PCR reads, giving one row per CDR3 protein. The table lists about 400,000 distinct CDR3 sequences, approximately 20% of them singletons. The sample was peripheral blood. These receptors all stem from a woman aged 18-29 years with Graves' ophthalmopathy.

The chain joins TRBV20-1 to TRBJ2-7, with 13 bases matching TRBD2. Germline-derived CDR1 and CDR2 are DFQATT and SNEGSKA (reference sequence). V was clipped by 3 bases and J by 2 bases; unmatched bases: 1. This CDR3 comprises 14 residues. For the CDR3, the DNA is TGCAGTGCTAGCGGACTAGCGGGAGCCTACGAGCAGTACTTC. This codes for CSASGLAGAYEQYF.

This clonotype was detected many times. The chain uses TRBV2 and TRBJ1-2, with TRBD1 matching 8 bases. Germline-derived CDR1 and CDR2 are SNHLY and FYNNEI. The V gene end was trimmed by 3 bases and the J gene end by 6 bases; junction bases not matched to a gene: 9. The CDR3 length is 15 residues. The CDR3 nucleotides read TGTGCCAGCAGTGAGCTGGGGACAGGAATTAATGGCTACACCTTC. Its protein product is CASSELGTGINGYTF.

This clonotype was found many times. V is TRBV12-3 or TRBV12-4 and J is TRBJ1-6; 7 bases line up with TRBD1. V shed 6 bases and J 0 bases; nucleotides not matched to a gene: 2. CDR3 length equals 15 residues. The CDR3 DNA sequence: TGTGCCAGCAGGACAGGGAGCTCCTATAATTCACCCCTCCACTTT. It codes for CASRTGSSYNSPLHF.

This clonotype has a count of ten or more. The V and J genes are TRBV27 and TRBJ1-5; D is unclear. Germline values: CDR1 MNHEY, CDR2 SMNVEV (reference sequence). CDR3 length: 13 amino acids. Trimming pared 3 bases from V and 3 bases from J, leaving 6 bases between. For the CDR3, the DNA is TGTGCCAGCAGTTTTCAGTACAATCAGCCCCAGCATTTT. Translated, it gives CASSFQYNQPQHF.

In its sample, this clonotype was seen a few times. The chain recombines TRBV20-1 with TRBJ2-7; TRBD2 matches at 7 bases. Per germline, CDR1 DFQATT and CDR2 SNEGSKA (reference sequence). The V segment lost 1 base and the J segment 3 bases; nucleotides outside the gene matches: 15. The CDR3 is 17 residues long. The CDR3 sequence is CSARVFNSGRTYYEQYF. CDR3 sequence (DNA): TGCAGTGCTAGAGTATTCAACTCCGGGAGGACCTACTACGAGCAGTACTTC.

This clonotype occurred a few times. The DNA of the CDR3 is TGCAGCGTTGACGGACTGGCGAACACCGGGGAGCTGTTTTTT. It translates to CSVDGLANTGELFF. The gene calls are TRBV29-1 and TRBJ2-2, with D tentatively TRBD2 (5 bases). The CDR3 has 14 amino acids. Germline assignment: CDR1 SQVTM and CDR2 ANQGSEA. V gave up 3 bases and J gave up 0 bases, with 8 bases separating them.

This clonotype was seen ten or more times. The chain carries TRBV29-1 and TRBJ2-7; TRBD1 aligns across 7 bases. This CDR3 comprises 16 residues. Germline V gene data show CDR1 as SQVTM and CDR2 as ANQGSEA. Losses at the gene ends were 4 bases for V and 0 bases for J; bases not matched to a gene: 12. The CDR3, as DNA: TGCAGCGTTGCGAACCCAGGGGGAGAATCCTCCTACGAGCAGTACTTC. It yields the protein CSVANPGGESSYEQYF.

This clonotype was found many times. This chain links TRBV4-3 with TRBJ1-2; D unclear. Trimming took 0 bases from V and 7 from J, leaving 6 bases between them. Germline CDR1 and CDR2: LGHNA and YSLEER. The length of the CDR3 is 12 residues. CDR3 amino acids: CASSQEGFGYTF. The CDR3 coding sequence is TGCGCCAGCAGCCAAGAGGGGTTTGGCTACACCTTC.

This clonotype was observed at least ten times. V gene TRBV28 combines with J gene TRBJ2-7; TRBD2 matches at 12 bases. V trimming: 8 bases; J trimming: 3 bases; junction bases outside the gene matches: 14. The CDR3 spans 17 residues. Per the germline V gene, CDR1 is MDHEN and CDR2 is SYDVKM. CDR3 sequence: CASPPAGATSGSYEQYF. CDR3 DNA: TGTGCCAGCCCCCCGGCAGGGGCGACTAGCGGGAGCTACGAGCAGTACTTC.

This clonotype was found many times. The V call is TRBV9, the J call TRBJ1-1; TRBD1 matches at 7 bases. CDR1 is SGDLS, CDR2 YYNGEE, per germline. Unmatched junction bases numbered 5, after V lost 0 bases and J lost 3 bases. CDR3 length equals 15 residues. This CDR3 reads CASSVDPGGHTEAFF. For the CDR3, the DNA is TGTGCCAGCAGCGTAGACCCAGGGGGTCACACTGAAGCTTTCTTT.

Many counts were recorded for this clonotype. The chain employs TRBV6-2 or TRBV6-3 and TRBJ1-1; possibly TRBD1 for D (5 bases). In germline, CDR1 is MNHEY, CDR2 SVGEGT. This CDR3 contains 15 residues. Trimming took off 3 bases at V and 0 bases at J, with 11 bases between the two ends. CDR3 loop: CASSYRGPMNTEAFF. CDR3 nucleotides: TGTGCCAGCAGTTATCGGGGACCAATGAACACTGAAGCTTTCTTT.

This clonotype was picked up many times. The DNA of the CDR3 is TGTGCCAGCAGTGACCCAGGCGTCTACGAGCAGTACTTC. It yields the protein CASSDPGVYEQYF. This sequence joins TRBV2 and TRBJ2-7; D uncertain. The CDR3 has 13 residues. Germline CDR1 and CDR2: SNHLY and FYNNEI. V was clipped by 3 bases and J by 3 bases, with 9 bases between them.

This clonotype was seen at least ten times. The V gene is TRBV6-1, the J gene TRBJ1-5, with D perhaps matching TRBD1 (5 bases). Trimming pared 2 bases from V and 7 bases from J, leaving 15 bases between. Germline V lookup: CDR1 MNHNS, CDR2 SASEGT. This CDR3 spans 15 amino acids. The DNA of the CDR3 is TGTGCCAGCAGTGAACAGGGAAGTTCGAGACAGCCCCAGCATTTT. This encodes CASSEQGSSRQPQHF.

The CDR3 here is CASSLIPQGAGYTF. CDR3 coding DNA: TGTGCCAGCAGCTTAATTCCCCAGGGCGCTGGCTACACCTTC. The chain is built from TRBV7-2 and TRBJ1-2; D may be TRBD1 (5 bases). Trimming took 2 bases from V and 7 from J, leaving 14 bases between them. The CDR3 runs to 14 residues. Germline V gene lookup returns CDR1 SGHTA and CDR2 FQGNSA.

This clonotype has at least ten counts. The J gene is TRBJ2-2, the V gene TRBV11-2; 12 nucleotides line up with TRBD2. The CDR3 consists of 17 residues. Germline values: CDR1 SGHAT, CDR2 FQNNGV. J was trimmed by 0 bases and V by 5 bases; bases with no gene match: 4. The CDR3 sequence: CASSDRTSGTNTGELFF. CDR3 coding DNA: TGTGCCAGCAGCGACCGGACTAGCGGGACGAACACCGGGGAGCTGTTTTTT.